These T cell receptor beta chains were read from a single sample in a study of cytomegalovirus exposure and HLA in healthy donors. Sequenced by immunoSEQ multiplex PCR; TCRdb stores in-frame clones only, minus some. The sample records some 260,000 clones, less than 95% being singletons. The sequenced sample was PBMCs. All receptors come from a young woman in good health and CMV-seronegative. CDR3s leave out the opening cysteine and the closing phenylalanine or tryptophan.

CDR3 length | V gene | CDR3 protein
13 | TRBV5-6 | ASSSEVTELWGYT
14 | TRBV30 | AWSVPSGRTMYEQY
14 | TRBV4-3 | ASSQDLAGISYEQY
10 | TRBV29-1 | SVDLYKETQY
12 | TRBV29-1 | SVEEGRGGNTIY
13 | TRBV6-6 | ASSYFSGNSYEQY
11 | TRBV2 | ASSFGFSYEQY
13 | TRBV28 | ASSFWGTGNQPQH
11 | TRBV6-1 | ASSRTSGRTQF
13 | TRBV13 | ASSLAGLNFYEQY
12 | TRBV5-1 | ASGRDGFTGELF
15 | TRBV6-1 | ASSDDMYRGESGELF
12 | TRBV29-1 | SVDPAGMYNEQF
14 | TRBV5-6 | ASSPAGTGGVDTQY
12 | TRBV19 | ASRSGGSGSEQY
12 | TRBV28 | ASSPGPYSYEQY
12 | TRBV27 | ASRLGGASYEQY
12 | TRBV27 | ASSYRRDTDTQY
11 | TRBV7-3 | ASSLGPKETQY
12 | TRBV5-8 | ASSLDRGAYEQY
10 | TRBV7-8 | ASSLLVPEQY
13 | TRBV6-4 | ASSGLAGVSYEQY
13 | TRBV4-1 | ASSLVGRSNQPQH
12 | TRBV4-3 | ASSPSRRYDTQY
10 | TRBV28 | ASGDRDYEQY
12 | TRBV7-9 | ASSGQGATGELF
10 | TRBV9 | ASSPGFTEAF
12 | TRBV5-4 | ASRWTGTADGYT
11 | TRBV2 | ASSVRDQETQY
13 | TRBV4-1 | ASSQEAAGAFEQY
11 | TRBV6-5 | ASSGDYYYEQY
11 | TRBV6-1 | ASSQSSYNEQF
11 | TRBV27 | ASSLSAGNEQY
12 | TRBV4-2 | ASSQERGQETQY
13 | TRBV11-3 | ASSFSGTSSNIQY
10 | TRBV11-3 | ASSTRQAGYT
15 | TRBV7-2 | ASSLERQGANRYGYT
13 | TRBV10-3 | AISEENSIQGEAF
15 | TRBV11-2 | ASSFYREVRGNEKLF
10 | TRBV29-1 | SVEDSGETQY
14 | TRBV7-9 | ASSLSRGGTYNEQF
11 | TRBV6-5 | ASSIGQNTEAF
13 | TRBV11-1 | ASSSRSRTSYEQY
12 | TRBV2 | ASSEGTGFYEQY
11 | TRBV6-6 | ASSTMGVYEQY
14 | TRBV28 | ASSHGAGQGDYGYT
14 | TRBV27 | ASRLAGGPNTGELF
13 | TRBV5-1 | ASSLGTGGYNEQF
14 | TRBV19 | ASSIPRTGGIYGYT
13 | TRBV7-2 | ASSGTAPNTGELF
15 | TRBV9 | ASSEGTGNLVHTEAF
13 | TRBV5-1 | ASSPSGGSTDTQY
11 | TRBV7-9 | ASSFTLNYGYT
11 | TRBV7-7 | ASRVAGEDEQY